This TCR beta chain was sequenced in a study of cytomegalovirus exposure and HLA in healthy donors. General study results and limits: An analysis done earlier found most TCR beta V segments productive about 90% or about 30% of the time.

On this clone itself: Its antigen is as yet unknown.

V lost 1 base, J lost 5 bases, and 11 bases lay in between. This CDR3 comprises 14 residues. Per germline, CDR1 MNHNY and CDR2 SVGAGI (reference sequence). Vbeta (60) and Jbeta (13) primers were used in the PCR. Sequencing was performed with immunoSEQ multiplex PCR; in TCRdb, only in-frame clones are kept and a portion is missing. The sample shows around 50,000 clones, approximately 80% of them seen only once. The sample consisted of PBMCs. This chain uses TRBV6-6 with TRBJ2-5; maybe TRBD2 (6 bases). The TCR was taken from a middle-aged man in good health and CMV-seronegative. The CDR3 bases are TGTGCCAGCAGTTACTTGAGGGACTTGGAGACCCAGTACTTC. Protein: CASSYLRDLETQYF.